The 29 T cell receptor beta chains in this list originate from one sample, sequenced in a study of technical replicates of blood from a few donors. Libraries were prepared by immunoSEQ multiplex PCR; TCRdb keeps only in-frame clonotypes and omits some of them. The sample shows about 80,000 clones, around 89% of them seen only once. The sample taken for sequencing was T cells isolated from PBMCs. These receptors all come from a human donor in good health.

The CDR3 DNA follows: TGTGCCAGCAGTACAACAGGTGAGAACACTGAAGCTTTCTTT. It translates to CASSTTGENTEAFF. The chain joins TRBV14 to TRBJ1-1; TRBD1 is a possible D gene (5 bases). Trimming stripped 6 bases from V and 1 base from J, with 12 bases between. CDR3 length equals 14 residues. Germline CDR1 SGHDN, CDR2 FVKESK.

The chain's CDR3 is CASSQTTGSGYTF. CDR3 bases: TGTGCCAGCAGCCAAACTACAGGGTCGGGCTACACCTTC. The chain joins TRBV7-9 to TRBJ1-2; D possibly corresponds to TRBD1 (6 bases). CDR3 length: 13 amino acids. The germline V and J ends were trimmed by 5 bases and 8 bases, with 15 bases remaining between them. Germline V gives CDR1 SEHNR, CDR2 FQNEAQ (reference sequence).

The chain recombines TRBV4-1 with TRBJ2-7; D not certain. From germline, CDR1 is MGHRA and CDR2 YSYEKL. Trimming stripped 3 bases from V and 1 base from J, with 10 bases between. The CDR3 consists of 14 residues. In DNA, the CDR3 is TGCGCCAGCAGCCATCGAACCACTTCCTACGAGCAGTACTTC. Amino acid sequence: CASSHRTTSYEQYF.

The J gene is TRBJ2-7, the V gene TRBV27; 8 bases are a match to TRBD1. The germline CDR1 and CDR2 sequences are MNHEY and SMNVEV (reference sequence). CDR3 size: 13 residues. V lost 3 bases, J lost 6 bases, and 4 bases stayed unmatched. The CDR3 is CASSLTGASEQYF. Here the CDR3 DNA reads TGTGCCAGCAGTTTGACAGGGGCCAGCGAGCAGTACTTC.

The chain employs TRBV6-6 and TRBJ2-1, with TRBD2 matching 7 bases. Losses at the gene ends were 5 bases for V and 7 bases for J; bases not matched to a gene: 11. The CDR3 has 15 residues. The germline V gene encodes CDR1 MNHNY and CDR2 SVGAGI (reference sequence). The CDR3 DNA reads TGTGCCAGCAGTACACTTAGCGGGTATAAGAATGAGCAGTTCTTC. Its translation: CASSTLSGYKNEQFF.

The rearrangement joins TRBV18 to TRBJ2-1, with 8 bases aligning to TRBD2. V was pared by 1 base and J by 4 bases, with 6 bases of the junction left unmatched. Germline CDR1 is KGHSH and CDR2 is LQKENI. CDR3 length: 16 amino acids. CDR3 nucleotides: TGTGCCAGCTCACCACGTAGCGGGGAATATTACAATGAGCAGTTCTTC. It translates to CASSPRSGEYYNEQFF.

The chain has TRBV5-1 and TRBJ2-7; 7 positions match TRBD1. The V gene end was trimmed by 0 bases and the J gene end by 2 bases; junction bases not matched to a gene: 5. Germline CDR1 reads SGHRS; CDR2 reads YFSETQ. The CDR3 has 15 amino acids. The DNA of the CDR3 is TGCGCCAGCAGCTTGGAGGACAGGCAAGCCTACGAGCAGTACTTC. Translating it yields CASSLEDRQAYEQYF.

The chain joins TRBV19 to TRBJ2-7, with 10 bases identical to TRBD1. Losses at the gene ends were 6 bases for V and 6 bases for J; bases not matched to a gene: 5. Germline CDR1 is LNHDA and CDR2 is SQIVND (reference sequence). CDR3 length equals 13 residues. The DNA of the CDR3 is TGTGCCAGTAGCCACCGGGACAGGGGCGAGCAGTACTTC. Translating it yields CASSHRDRGEQYF.

The rearrangement links TRBV4-1 to TRBJ2-7; 8 bases map to TRBD2. CDR1 is MGHRA and CDR2 is YSYEKL in the germline V gene. The CDR3 consists of 15 residues. J was trimmed by 6 bases and V by 0 bases; bases with no gene match: 7. CDR3 protein: CASSQEVAGRGEQYF. In nucleotides, the CDR3 is TGCGCCAGCAGCCAAGAAGTAGCGGGACGAGGCGAGCAGTACTTC.

The chain combines TRBV6-5 with TRBJ2-5; 7 nucleotides match TRBD2. Germline V CDR1 and CDR2: MNHEY, SVGAGI. This CDR3 spans 15 amino acids. The trim removed 6 bases at V and 2 bases at J, leaving 9 bases unmatched. The CDR3 protein is CASRPLGGWQETQYF. In nucleotides, the CDR3 is TGTGCCAGCAGACCTCTCGGGGGGTGGCAAGAGACCCAGTACTTC.

This clone was counted a few times. This chain connects TRBV4-2 to TRBJ1-1; D is perhaps TRBD1 (6 bases). This CDR3 has 15 amino acids. Germline V gives CDR1 LGHNA, CDR2 YNFKEQ. V dropped 2 bases and J dropped 3 bases, with 13 bases sitting between them. DNA of the CDR3: TGTGCCAGCAGCCAAAGGGGGGGCTCTGACACTGAAGCTTTCTTT. Protein: CASSQRGGSDTEAFF.

V and J are TRBV5-5 and TRBJ2-5; maybe TRBD1 (6 bases). V lost 4 bases to trimming and J lost 2 bases, with 18 bases between them. CDR3 size: 16 residues. CDR1 is SGHKS, CDR2 YYEKEE, per germline (reference sequence). CDR3 residues: CASSPGTTPLQETQYF. The CDR3 bases are TGTGCCAGCAGCCCAGGGACAACCCCTTTACAAGAGACCCAGTACTTC. Looking up the rest from reference TRBV5-5 and TRBJ2-5 gives the full variable domain: DAGVTQSPTHLIKTRGQQVTLRCSPISGHKSVSWYQQVLGQGPQFIFQYYEKEERGRGNFPDRFSARQFPNYSSELNVNALLLGDSALYLCASSPGTTPLQETQYFGPGTRLLVL.

This chain joins TRBV18 and TRBJ1-3; 7 bases agree with TRBD1. The V and J ends lost 1 base and 0 bases, in that order; junction bases with no gene match: 3. Per germline, CDR1 KGHSH and CDR2 LQKENI. CDR3 size: 16 residues. The CDR3 DNA follows: TGTGCCAGCTCACCACTGGGGACAGCCTCTGGAAACACCATATATTTT. Its protein is CASSPLGTASGNTIYF.

This clone was picked up one time. The chain carries TRBV7-3 and TRBJ1-3; possibly TRBD1 for D (5 bases). V lost 6 bases and J lost 9, with 18 bases in between. This CDR3 comprises 14 residues. CDR1 is SGHTA and CDR2 is FQGTGA in the germline V gene. CDR3 region: CASSRGPPGGTIYF. The DNA for the CDR3 is TGTGCCAGCAGTCGGGGACCGCCGGGAGGCACCATATATTTT.

The chain joins TRBV28 to TRBJ2-2; 9 nucleotides agree with TRBD2. The CDR3 has 17 residues. Unmatched junction bases numbered 8, after V lost 4 bases and J lost 2 bases. CDR1 and CDR2 (germline): MDHEN, SYDVKM. The CDR3 here is CASSSGLAGLNTGELFF. In nucleotides, the CDR3 is TGTGCCAGCAGTTCCGGGCTAGCGGGGTTAAACACCGGGGAGCTGTTTTTT.

V and J are TRBV6-4 and TRBJ2-2; no clear D gene. Germline V lookup: CDR1 MRHNA, CDR2 SNTAGT. The CDR3 totals 15 residues. V shed 0 bases and J shed 1 base, with 6 bases lying between them. CDR3 sequence reads: CASSDSPRNTGELFF. CDR3 DNA sequence: TGTGCCAGCAGTGACTCTCCCAGGAACACCGGGGAGCTGTTTTTT.

CDR3 sequence reads: CASSQRTSGYEQYF. The CDR3 DNA reads as TGTGCCAGCAGCCAGCGGACTAGCGGCTACGAGCAGTACTTC. The V and J genes are TRBV4-2 and TRBJ2-7; 10 bases agree with TRBD2. The germline V gene has CDR1 LGHNA and CDR2 YNFKEQ. The CDR3 covers 14 residues. Trimming cost V 3 bases and J 3 bases; bases outside gene matches: 2.

The chain employs TRBV7-2 and TRBJ2-7; 8 bases fit TRBD2. There are 14 residues in the CDR3. The germline V gene has CDR1 SGHTA and CDR2 FQGNSA. The trim removed 4 bases at V and 6 bases at J, leaving 8 bases unmatched. In DNA form, the CDR3 reads TGTGCCAGCAGCTCTAGCGGGTTAGTCGGCGAGCAGTACTTC. Protein: CASSSSGLVGEQYF.

This clone was found once. The chain employs TRBV28 and TRBJ2-1, with 12 bases fitting TRBD2. V trimming: 2 bases; J trimming: 6 bases; junction bases outside the gene matches: 5. This CDR3 is built from 16 residues. Germline V CDR1 and CDR2: MDHEN, SYDVKM. For the CDR3, the DNA is TGTGCCAGCAGTTTACCTGGACTAGCGGGGCCCAATGAGCAGTTCTTC. Encoded protein: CASSLPGLAGPNEQFF.

This chain joins TRBV5-4 and TRBJ2-5; tentatively, D is TRBD2 (7 bases). CDR1 is SGHNT and CDR2 is YYREEE in the germline V gene (reference sequence). CDR3 length: 15 residues. V gave up 0 bases and J gave up 3 bases, with 12 bases separating them. The CDR3 DNA reads TGTGCCAGCAGCTTGGGTCAGGGGAGGGAAGAGACCCAGTACTTC. As protein: CASSLGQGREETQYF.

The CDR3 protein is CASSYDSPDNEKLFF. The CDR3 bases are TGTGCCAGCAGTTACGACAGCCCAGATAATGAAAAACTGTTTTTT. The chain employs TRBV6-5 and TRBJ1-4, with D maybe TRBD1 (5 bases). Germline CDR1 MNHEY, CDR2 SVGAGI. The CDR3 has 15 amino acids. V lost 2 bases and J lost 4, with 11 bases in between.

The chain couples TRBV27 to TRBJ2-7, with 7 bases matching TRBD1. The CDR3 runs 14 residues. Trimming took 3 bases from V and 1 from J; bases not matched to a gene: 3. Germline CDR1 is MNHEY and CDR2 is SMNVEV (reference sequence). The CDR3: CASSFGQASYEQYF. CDR3 nucleotide sequence: TGTGCCAGCAGTTTTGGACAGGCATCCTACGAGCAGTACTTC.

V and J are TRBV30 and TRBJ2-2; 8 nucleotides agree with TRBD1. The CDR3 spans 15 residues. Looked up from germline, CDR1 is GTSNPN and CDR2 is SVGIG (reference sequence). After removal of 0 bases from V and 3 bases from J, the junction contained 3 bases not matched to a gene. CDR3 amino acids: CAWSVMDRDTGELFF. In DNA, the CDR3 is TGTGCCTGGAGTGTTATGGACAGGGACACCGGGGAGCTGTTTTTT. Drawing the rest from reference TRBV30 and TRBJ2-2, the complete variable domain is SQTIHQWPATLVQPVGSPLSLECTVEGTSNPNLYWYRQAAGRGLQLLFYSVGIGQISSEVPQNLSASRPQDRQFILSSKKLLLSDSGFYLCAWSVMDRDTGELFFGEGSRLTVL.

This chain links TRBV10-3 with TRBJ2-5; D possibly corresponds to TRBD1 (6 bases). Germline assignment: CDR1 ENHRY and CDR2 SYGVKD. Trimming shortened V by 4 bases and J by 0 bases, and 12 bases separated the two germline ends. The CDR3 covers 15 residues. CDR3 bases: TGTGCCATCAGTGGAGGGGACATTTACCAAGAGACCCAGTACTTC. This sequence encodes CAISGGDIYQETQYF.

This rearrangement joins TRBV11-3 to TRBJ2-1; tentatively, D is TRBD2 (6 bases). CDR1 is SGHNT and CDR2 is YENEEA in the germline V gene. Trimming shortened V by 0 bases and J by 9 bases, and 12 bases separated the two germline ends. The CDR3 consists of 14 residues. CDR3 amino acids: CASSLEGAGGEQFF. The CDR3, as DNA: TGTGCCAGCAGCTTAGAAGGTGCCGGGGGTGAGCAGTTCTTC.

V gene TRBV19 combines with J gene TRBJ2-5, with 8 bases lining up with TRBD1. The CDR3 runs 12 residues. Trimming took 9 bases from V and 4 from J; bases not matched to a gene: 4. Germline V gene data show CDR1 as LNHDA and CDR2 as SQIVND (reference sequence). The DNA for the CDR3 is TGTGCCAGCACGGACAGGGCAGAGACCCAGTACTTC. It specifies CASTDRAETQYF.

V is TRBV15 and J is TRBJ1-1; D unresolved. The length of the CDR3 is 16 residues. The V and J ends lost 0 bases and 1 base respectively, with 12 bases between them. The V gene's germline CDR1 is LNHNV and CDR2 YYDKDF (reference sequence). CDR3 in DNA: TGTGCCACCAGCAGAGATTGGCGGCACGGGAACACTGAAGCTTTCTTT. Its translation is CATSRDWRHGNTEAFF.

The chain couples TRBV7-8 to TRBJ2-1; D remains unclear. CDR3 size: 11 residues. The V gene lost 5 bases and the J gene lost 8 bases, with 7 bases spanning the gap. From germline, CDR1 is SGHVS and CDR2 FQNEAQ. The CDR3 DNA sequence: TGTGCCAGCAGCCTGCTACATGAGCAGTTCTTC. Amino acids: CASSLLHEQFF.

The chain employs TRBV19 and TRBJ1-5, with a tentative D call TRBD1 (6 bases). The V end was cut by 3 bases, the J end by 0 bases, with 12 bases between. This CDR3 comprises 16 residues. Germline CDR1 and CDR2: LNHDA and SQIVND (reference sequence). The CDR3 DNA is TGTGCCAGTAGTATTCAGGGGTCGTATAGCAATCAGCCCCAGCATTTT. Protein product: CASSIQGSYSNQPQHF.